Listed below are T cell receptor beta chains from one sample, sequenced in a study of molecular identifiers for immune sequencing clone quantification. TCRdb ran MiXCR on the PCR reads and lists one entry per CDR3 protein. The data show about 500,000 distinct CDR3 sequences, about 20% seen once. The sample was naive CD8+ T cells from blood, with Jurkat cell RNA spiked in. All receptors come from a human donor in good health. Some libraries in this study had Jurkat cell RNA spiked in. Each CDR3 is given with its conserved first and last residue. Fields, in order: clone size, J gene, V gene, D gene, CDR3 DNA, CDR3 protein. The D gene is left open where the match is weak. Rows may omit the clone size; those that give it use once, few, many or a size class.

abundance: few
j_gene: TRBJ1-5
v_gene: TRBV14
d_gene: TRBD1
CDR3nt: TGTGCCAGCAGCGAATACAGGGGCGGGGGGAATAGCAATCAGCCCCAGCATTTT
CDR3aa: CASSEYRGGGNSNQPQHF

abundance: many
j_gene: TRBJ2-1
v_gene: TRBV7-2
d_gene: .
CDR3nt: TGTGCCAGCAGGAGATCGTCGTCATACAATGAGCAGTTCTTC
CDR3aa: CASRRSSSYNEQFF

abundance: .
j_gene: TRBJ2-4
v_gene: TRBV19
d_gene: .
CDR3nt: TGTGCCAGTAGTCGACAGGGACTAGCCAAAAACATTCAGTACTTC
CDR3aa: CASSRQGLAKNIQYF

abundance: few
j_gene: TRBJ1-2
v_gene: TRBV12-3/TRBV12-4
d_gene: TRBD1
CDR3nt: TGTGCCAGTGGACAGGGCTATGGCTACACCTTC
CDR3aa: CASGQGYGYTF

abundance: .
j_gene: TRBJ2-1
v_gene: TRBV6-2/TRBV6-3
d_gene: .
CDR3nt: TGTGCCAGCAGTACCCAAGCCGCCCATGTCTCTCCCTACAATGAGCAGTTCTTC
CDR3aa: CASSTQAAHVSPYNEQFF

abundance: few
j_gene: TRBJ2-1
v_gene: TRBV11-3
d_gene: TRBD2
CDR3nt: TGTGCCAGCAGCTTAGTTTCGGGACTAATCAATGAGCAGTTCTTC
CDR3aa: CASSLVSGLINEQFF

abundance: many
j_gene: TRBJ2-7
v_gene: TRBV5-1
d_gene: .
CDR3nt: TGCGCCAGCAGCTTGGTTGCGGCCACCTACGAGCAGTACTTC
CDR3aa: CASSLVAATYEQYF

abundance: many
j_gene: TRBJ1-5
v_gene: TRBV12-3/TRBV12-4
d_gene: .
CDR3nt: TGTGCCAGCAGTTTCTCGGGGCCCCAGCATTTT
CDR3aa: CASSFSGPQHF

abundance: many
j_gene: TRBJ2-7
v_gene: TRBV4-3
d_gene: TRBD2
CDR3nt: TGCGCCAGCAGCCAAGGACTAGCGGGGGGCTACTCCTACGAGCAGTACTTC
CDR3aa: CASSQGLAGGYSYEQYF

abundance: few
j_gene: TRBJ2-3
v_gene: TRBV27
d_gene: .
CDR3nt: TGTGCCAGCAGTTTATTTGCTGGAGATACGCAGTATTTT
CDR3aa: CASSLFAGDTQYF

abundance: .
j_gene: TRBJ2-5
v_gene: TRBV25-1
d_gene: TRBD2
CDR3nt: TGTGCCAGCAGTGAATGGGAGGGCCGCGAGACCCAGTACTTC
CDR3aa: CASSEWEGRETQYF

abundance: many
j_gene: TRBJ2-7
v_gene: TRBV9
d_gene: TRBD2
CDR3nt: TGTGCCAGCAGCGAATCAGCGGGAAGCTCCTACGAGCAGTACTTC
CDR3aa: CASSESAGSSYEQYF

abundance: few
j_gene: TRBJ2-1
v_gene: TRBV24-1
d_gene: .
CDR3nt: TGTGCCACCAGTTTGGCGCGGCCCAACAATGAGCAGTTCTTC
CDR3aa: CATSLARPNNEQFF

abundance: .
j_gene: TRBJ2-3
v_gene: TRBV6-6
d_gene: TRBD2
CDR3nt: TGTGCCAGCAAACGGGAGGTGCAATGGGATACGCAGTATTTT
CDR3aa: CASKREVQWDTQYF

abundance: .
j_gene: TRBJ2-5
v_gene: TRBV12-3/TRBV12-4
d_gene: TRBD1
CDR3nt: TGTGCCAGCAGTTCCTACAGGGGGCCTCAAGAGACCCAGTACTTC
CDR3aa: CASSSYRGPQETQYF

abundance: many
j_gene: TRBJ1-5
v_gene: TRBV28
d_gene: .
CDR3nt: TGTGCCAGCAGTTTACAGGGGTTTCTTTATCAGCCCCAGCATTTT
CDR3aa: CASSLQGFLYQPQHF

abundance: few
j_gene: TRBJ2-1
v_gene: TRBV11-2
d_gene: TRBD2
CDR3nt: TGTGCCAGCAGCTCGTTTCCGGGACTAGCGGGGTCAAGCTCCTACAATGAGCAGTTCTTC
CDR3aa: CASSSFPGLAGSSSYNEQFF

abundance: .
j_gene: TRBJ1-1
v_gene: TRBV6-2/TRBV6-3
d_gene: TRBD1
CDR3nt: TGTGCCAGCAGACTCGACAGGGGACCTACTGAAGCTTTCTTT
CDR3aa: CASRLDRGPTEAFF

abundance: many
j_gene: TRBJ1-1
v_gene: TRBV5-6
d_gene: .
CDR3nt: TGTGCCAGCAGCTTTCGCGTCAGGGGAGGCACTGAAGCTTTCTTT
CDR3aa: CASSFRVRGGTEAFF

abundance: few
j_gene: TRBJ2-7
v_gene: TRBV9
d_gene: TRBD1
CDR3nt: TGTGCCAGCAGCGTCGGACAGGGGAACTCCTACGAGCAGTACTTC
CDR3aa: CASSVGQGNSYEQYF

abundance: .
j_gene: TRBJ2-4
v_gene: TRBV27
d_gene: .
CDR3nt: TGTGCCAGCCGGAACGGGATTTATCAGTGCTTC
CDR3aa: CASRNGIYQCF

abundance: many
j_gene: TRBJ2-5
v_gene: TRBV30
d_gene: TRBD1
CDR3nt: TGTGCCTGGAGTACTACAGGGGGCGCAGAGACCCAGTACTTC
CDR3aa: CAWSTTGGAETQYF

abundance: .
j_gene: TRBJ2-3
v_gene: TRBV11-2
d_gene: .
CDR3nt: TGTGCCAGCAGCTCCCTCGTAGGGGGGGGAGATACGCAGTATTTT
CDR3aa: CASSSLVGGGDTQYF

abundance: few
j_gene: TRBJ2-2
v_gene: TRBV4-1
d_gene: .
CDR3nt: TGCGCCAGCAGCTTCCGAGAAGCATACACCGGGGAGCTGTTTTTT
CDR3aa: CASSFREAYTGELFF

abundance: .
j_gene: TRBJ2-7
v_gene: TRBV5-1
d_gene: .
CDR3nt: TGCGCCTGCAGCCTTGGTTCCGGGGGCTCCCACGAGCAGTACTTC
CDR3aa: CACSLGSGGSHEQYF

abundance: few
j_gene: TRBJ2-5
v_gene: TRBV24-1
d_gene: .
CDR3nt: TGTGCCACCAGTGATTCGCAAGGGTCGGAGACCCAGTACTTC
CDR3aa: CATSDSQGSETQYF

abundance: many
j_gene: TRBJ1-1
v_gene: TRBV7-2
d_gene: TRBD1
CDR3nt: TGTGCCAGCAGCGACCGGGACAGCCGATGGAACACTGAAGCTTTCTTT
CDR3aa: CASSDRDSRWNTEAFF

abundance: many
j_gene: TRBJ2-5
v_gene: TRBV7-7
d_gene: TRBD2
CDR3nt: TGTGCCAGCAGCTTAAAACTAGCGGGCCCCCAAGAGACCCAGTACTTC
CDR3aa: CASSLKLAGPQETQYF

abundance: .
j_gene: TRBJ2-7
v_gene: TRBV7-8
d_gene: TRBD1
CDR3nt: TGTGCCAGCAGCTTAGAATGGGGACAGAGGATACACGAGCAGTACTTC
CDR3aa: CASSLEWGQRIHEQYF

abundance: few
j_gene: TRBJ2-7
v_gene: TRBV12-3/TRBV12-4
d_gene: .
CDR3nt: TGTGCCAGCGCATGGGGCCCCTACGAGCAGTACTTC
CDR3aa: CASAWGPYEQYF

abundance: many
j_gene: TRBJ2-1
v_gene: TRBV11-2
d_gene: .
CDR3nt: TGTGCCAGCAGCTTAGAAGTCTACAATGAGCAGTTCTTC
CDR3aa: CASSLEVYNEQFF

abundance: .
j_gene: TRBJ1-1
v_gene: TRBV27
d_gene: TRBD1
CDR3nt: TGTGCCAGCAGTCCCACGACAGGGGTGAACACTGAAGCTTTCTTT
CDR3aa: CASSPTTGVNTEAFF

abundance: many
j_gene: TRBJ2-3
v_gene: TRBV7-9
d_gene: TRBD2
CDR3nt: TGTGCCAGCAGCCCAAGTGCGGGACTAGCGCGATATACGCAGTATTTT
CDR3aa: CASSPSAGLARYTQYF

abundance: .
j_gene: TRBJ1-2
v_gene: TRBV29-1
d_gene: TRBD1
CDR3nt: TGCAGCGGCCGGGACAGTGTTTATGGCTACACCTTC
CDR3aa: CSGRDSVYGYTF

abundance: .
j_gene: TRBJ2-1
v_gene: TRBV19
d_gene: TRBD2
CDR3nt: TGTGCCGGTAGTATAGGTGTTAGCGGGCACAATGAGCAGTTCTTC
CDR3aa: CAGSIGVSGHNEQFF

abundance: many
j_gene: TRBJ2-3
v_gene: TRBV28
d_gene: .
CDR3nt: TGTGCCAGCAGTCCCCTGAGGGAAGATACAGATACGCAGTATTTT
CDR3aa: CASSPLREDTDTQYF

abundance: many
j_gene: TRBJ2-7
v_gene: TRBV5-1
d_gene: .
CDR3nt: TGCGCCAGCAGCTTGGATGACTACCGGTCCCAATTGTACTTC
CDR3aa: CASSLDDYRSQLYF

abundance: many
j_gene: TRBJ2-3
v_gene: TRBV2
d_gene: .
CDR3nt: TGTGCCAGCTCGCCGGGGGAATTTGATACGCAGTATTTT
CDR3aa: CASSPGEFDTQYF

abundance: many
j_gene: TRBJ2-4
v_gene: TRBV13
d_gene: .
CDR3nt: TGTGCCAGCAGCTTGATGGTCAAAAACATTCAGTACTTC
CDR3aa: CASSLMVKNIQYF

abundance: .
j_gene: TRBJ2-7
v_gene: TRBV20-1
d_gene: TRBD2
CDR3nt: TGCAGTGCTAGTCGGCCTAGCGGAGTTTACGAGCAGTACTTC
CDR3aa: CSASRPSGVYEQYF

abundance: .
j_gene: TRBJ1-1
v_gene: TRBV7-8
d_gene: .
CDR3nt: TGTGCCAGCAGCCCCGGAACTTATGGAGCTTTCTTT
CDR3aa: CASSPGTYGAFF

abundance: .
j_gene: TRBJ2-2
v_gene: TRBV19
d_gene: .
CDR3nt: TGTGCCAGTAAGAGCGGGGAGCTGTTTTTT
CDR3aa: CASKSGELFF

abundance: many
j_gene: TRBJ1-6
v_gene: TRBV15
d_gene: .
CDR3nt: TGTGCCACCAGCAGAGATCGGGGCTTTGGTTCACCCCTCCACTTT
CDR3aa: CATSRDRGFGSPLHF

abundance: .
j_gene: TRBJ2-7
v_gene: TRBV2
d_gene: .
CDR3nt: TGTGCCAGCAGTGAAGAGGGGTCCACGTACGAGCAGTACTTC
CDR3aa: CASSEEGSTYEQYF

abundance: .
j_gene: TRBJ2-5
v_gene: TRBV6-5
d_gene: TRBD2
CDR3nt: TGTGTCAGCAGTTACAGCGGGGGGCTCCAAGAGACCCAGTACTTC
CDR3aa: CVSSYSGGLQETQYF

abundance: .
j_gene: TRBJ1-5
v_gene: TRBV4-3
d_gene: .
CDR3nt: TGCGCCAGCAGCCGAACCGGGACGAGCAATCAGCCCCAGCATTTT
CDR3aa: CASSRTGTSNQPQHF

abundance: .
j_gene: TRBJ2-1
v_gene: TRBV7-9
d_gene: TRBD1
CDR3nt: TGTGCCAGCAGCTCCGCGACAGGGTCCCTAGCCTACAATGAGCAGTTCTTC
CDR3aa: CASSSATGSLAYNEQFF

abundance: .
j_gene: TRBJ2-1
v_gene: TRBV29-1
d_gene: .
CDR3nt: TGCAGCGTTGAATATCCCGGTTACAATGAGCAGTTCTTC
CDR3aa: CSVEYPGYNEQFF

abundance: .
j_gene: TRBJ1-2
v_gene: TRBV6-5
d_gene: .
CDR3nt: TGTGCCAGCAGTTACACCCCAGGGGCCGGCTACACCTTC
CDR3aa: CASSYTPGAGYTF

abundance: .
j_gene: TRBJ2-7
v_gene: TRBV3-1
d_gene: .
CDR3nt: TGTGCCAGCAGCCAAGATCCAGAGCCGACCTACGAGCAGTACTTC
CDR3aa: CASSQDPEPTYEQYF

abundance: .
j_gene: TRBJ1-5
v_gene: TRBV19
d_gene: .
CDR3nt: TGTGCCAGTAGTACTTTGACATACGATAGCAATCAGCCCCAGCATTTT
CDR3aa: CASSTLTYDSNQPQHF

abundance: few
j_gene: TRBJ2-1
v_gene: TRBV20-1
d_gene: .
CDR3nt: TGCAGTGCCCTTGACAGCTCCTACCGGAATGAGCAGTTCTTC
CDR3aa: CSALDSSYRNEQFF

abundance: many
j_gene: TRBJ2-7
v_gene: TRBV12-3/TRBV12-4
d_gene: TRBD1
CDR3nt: TGTGCCAGCAGTTCCGGACAGGCCACCTACGAGCAGTACTTC
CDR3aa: CASSSGQATYEQYF

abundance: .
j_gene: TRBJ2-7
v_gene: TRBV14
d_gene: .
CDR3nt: TGTGCCAGCAGCCAGGGCTACAGGGCCCACGAGCAGTACTTC
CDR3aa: CASSQGYRAHEQYF

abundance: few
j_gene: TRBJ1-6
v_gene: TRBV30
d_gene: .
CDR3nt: TGTGCCTGGAGTCCCTTCCTCCCAGGGAGCGCCTATAATTCACCCCTCCACTTT
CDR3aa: CAWSPFLPGSAYNSPLHF

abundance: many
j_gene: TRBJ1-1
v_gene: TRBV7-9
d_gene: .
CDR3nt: TGTGCCAGCAGCAAAGGGAGGGGGGAAGGCACTGAAGCTTTCTTT
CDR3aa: CASSKGRGEGTEAFF

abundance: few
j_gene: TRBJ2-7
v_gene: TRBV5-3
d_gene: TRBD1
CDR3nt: TGTGCCAGCAGCTTGGAGTTCAGGGGGACCTACGAGCAGTACTTC
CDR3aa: CASSLEFRGTYEQYF